The rows below give T cell receptor beta chains drawn from one sample of a study of Ad26.COV2.S vaccination and SARS-CoV-2 variants. The table came from immunoSEQ multiplex PCR; TCRdb's copy has only in-frame clones and leaves some out. Of around 300,000 clones listed, 70% to 90% are singletons. The material was peripheral blood, obtained in a trial of Ad26.COV2.S vaccine versus placebo. Source of these receptors: a person aged 18-60 years who received the Ad26.COV2.S COVID-19 vaccine or a placebo. The CDR3 runs from the conserved cysteine through the conserved F or W. D genes are given only for firm matches. Clone size is not always given. Where it is, it says once, few, many or a class for expanded clones.

cdr3_aa: CATNEPGLQETQYF
cdr3_nt: TGTGCCACAAACGAACCGGGACTGCAAGAGACCCAGTACTTC
j_call: TRBJ2-5
d_call: -
v_call: TRBV10-3
clone_size: -

cdr3_aa: CASSPGGSGGYEQFF
cdr3_nt: TGTGCCAGCAGCCCCGGGGGTAGCGGGGGGTATGAGCAGTTCTTC
j_call: TRBJ2-1
d_call: TRBD2
v_call: TRBV5-4
clone_size: -

cdr3_aa: CASSLSLAGYEQYF
cdr3_nt: TGTGCCAGCAGCTTAAGTCTAGCCGGCTACGAGCAGTACTTC
j_call: TRBJ2-7
d_call: -
v_call: TRBV5-6
clone_size: -

cdr3_aa: CASSPAGGELFF
cdr3_nt: TGTGCCAGCTCACCGGCCGGCGGGGAGCTGTTTTTT
j_call: TRBJ2-2
d_call: -
v_call: TRBV18
clone_size: -

cdr3_aa: CASGSGGTDTQYF
cdr3_nt: TGTGCCAGCGGGTCGGGGGGGACAGATACGCAGTATTTT
j_call: TRBJ2-3
d_call: TRBD2
v_call: TRBV3-1/TRBV3-2
clone_size: -

cdr3_aa: CASSQSGPLRTAQHF
cdr3_nt: TGTGCCAGCAGTCAATCAGGGCCGCTCAGGACGGCCCAGCATTTT
j_call: TRBJ1-5
d_call: -
v_call: TRBV6-2/TRBV6-3
clone_size: -

cdr3_aa: CASSQVAAGVSYNEQFF
cdr3_nt: TGCGCCAGCAGCCAAGTAGCGGCGGGAGTGTCCTACAATGAGCAGTTCTTC
j_call: TRBJ2-1
d_call: TRBD2
v_call: TRBV4-1
clone_size: -

cdr3_aa: CATSREGTGFYEQYF
cdr3_nt: TGTGCCACCAGCAGAGAAGGGACAGGATTCTACGAGCAGTACTTC
j_call: TRBJ2-7
d_call: TRBD1
v_call: TRBV15
clone_size: -

cdr3_aa: CASSPYGQGPDTQYF
cdr3_nt: TGTGCCAGCTCACCCTACGGACAGGGCCCAGATACGCAGTATTTT
j_call: TRBJ2-3
d_call: TRBD1
v_call: TRBV18
clone_size: -

cdr3_aa: CATSVPLDRAHEQYF
cdr3_nt: TGTGCCACCAGTGTCCCTCTGGACAGGGCCCACGAGCAGTACTTC
j_call: TRBJ2-7
d_call: TRBD1
v_call: TRBV24-1
clone_size: -

cdr3_aa: CASSSPVAPSTDTQYF
cdr3_nt: TGTGCCAGCAGTTCTCCCGTGGCTCCAAGCACAGATACGCAGTATTTT
j_call: TRBJ2-3
d_call: -
v_call: TRBV27
clone_size: -

cdr3_aa: CATSEADRVGEQYF
cdr3_nt: TGTGCCACCAGTGAAGCCGACAGGGTGGGCGAGCAGTACTTC
j_call: TRBJ2-7
d_call: TRBD1
v_call: TRBV24-1
clone_size: few

cdr3_aa: CASSSEVGQGYEQYF
cdr3_nt: TGTGCCAGCAGCTCCGAGGTTGGACAGGGCTACGAGCAGTACTTC
j_call: TRBJ2-7
d_call: TRBD1
v_call: TRBV7-6
clone_size: -

cdr3_aa: CASSEVRGNTEAFF
cdr3_nt: TGTGCCAGCAGTGAAGTTCGAGGGAACACTGAAGCTTTCTTT
j_call: TRBJ1-1
d_call: -
v_call: TRBV6-1
clone_size: -

cdr3_aa: CASSSRVDTQYF
cdr3_nt: TGTGCCAGCAGCTCCCGGGTGGATACGCAGTATTTT
j_call: TRBJ2-3
d_call: -
v_call: TRBV7-2
clone_size: -

cdr3_aa: CASSPLSPDRGGQYF
cdr3_nt: TGTGCCAGCAGCCCCTTAAGCCCAGACAGGGGAGGGCAGTACTTC
j_call: TRBJ2-7
d_call: TRBD1
v_call: TRBV6-5
clone_size: -

cdr3_aa: CASSLGPRRTDYGELFF
cdr3_nt: TGTGCCAGCAGCTTAGGCCCCCGGCGGACAGATTACGGGGAGCTGTTTTTT
j_call: TRBJ2-2
d_call: -
v_call: TRBV5-6
clone_size: -

cdr3_aa: CASSKTGDYEQYF
cdr3_nt: TGCGCCAGCAGCAAGACAGGGGACTACGAGCAGTACTTC
j_call: TRBJ2-7
d_call: TRBD1
v_call: TRBV4-1
clone_size: -

cdr3_aa: CASRSPDSGVYNEQFF
cdr3_nt: TGTGCCAGCAGATCCCCCGATAGCGGGGTTTACAATGAGCAGTTCTTC
j_call: TRBJ2-1
d_call: TRBD2
v_call: TRBV2
clone_size: few

cdr3_aa: CASSEGGYTGELFF
cdr3_nt: TGTGCCAGCAGTGAAGGGGGTTACACCGGGGAGCTGTTTTTT
j_call: TRBJ2-2
d_call: -
v_call: TRBV2
clone_size: -

cdr3_aa: CASSSLTMFWTSGGYTDTQYF
cdr3_nt: TGTGCCAGCAGTTCACTGACAATGTTCTGGACTAGCGGGGGGTACACAGATACGCAGTATTTT
j_call: TRBJ2-3
d_call: TRBD2
v_call: TRBV28
clone_size: -

cdr3_aa: CASSLDRNTGELFF
cdr3_nt: TGTGCCAGCAGTCTGGACAGGAACACCGGGGAGCTGTTTTTT
j_call: TRBJ2-2
d_call: -
v_call: TRBV7-3
clone_size: -

cdr3_aa: CAIHGQGGTGELFF
cdr3_nt: TGTGCCATCCACGGACAGGGGGGCACCGGGGAGCTGTTTTTT
j_call: TRBJ2-2
d_call: TRBD1
v_call: TRBV11-2
clone_size: -

cdr3_aa: CASSPSGTLPNEQFF
cdr3_nt: TGTGCCAGCAGCCCCTCCGGGACCCTCCCCAATGAGCAGTTCTTC
j_call: TRBJ2-1
d_call: -
v_call: TRBV7-3
clone_size: -

cdr3_aa: CASSELSNTGELFF
cdr3_nt: TGTGCCAGCAGCGAGCTGAGCAACACCGGGGAGCTGTTTTTT
j_call: TRBJ2-2
d_call: -
v_call: TRBV7-2
clone_size: -

cdr3_aa: CASSQDGNEGSYNEQFF
cdr3_nt: TGTGCCAGCAGCCAAGACGGGAATGAGGGCTCCTACAATGAGCAGTTCTTC
j_call: TRBJ2-1
d_call: -
v_call: TRBV4-2
clone_size: -

cdr3_aa: CASKGLELEEYF
cdr3_nt: TGTGCCAGCAAGGGACTAGAACTCGAGGAGTACTTC
j_call: TRBJ2-5
d_call: TRBD2
v_call: TRBV2
clone_size: -

cdr3_aa: CASSTDRGLETQYF
cdr3_nt: TGTGCCAGTAGTACGGACAGGGGGCTAGAGACCCAGTACTTC
j_call: TRBJ2-5
d_call: TRBD1
v_call: TRBV19
clone_size: -

cdr3_aa: CASSYSGQATGAQHF
cdr3_nt: TGTGCCAGCAGTTACTCAGGACAGGCCACGGGGGCCCAGCATTTT
j_call: TRBJ1-5
d_call: TRBD1
v_call: TRBV6-5
clone_size: many

cdr3_aa: CASSPLWGEQNIQYF
cdr3_nt: TGTGCCAGCAGCCCACTTTGGGGGGAACAAAACATTCAGTACTTC
j_call: TRBJ2-4
d_call: -
v_call: TRBV7-2
clone_size: few

cdr3_aa: CAISGRGGGGTDTQYF
cdr3_nt: TGTGCCATCAGTGGGAGGGGCGGAGGGGGCACAGATACGCAGTATTTT
j_call: TRBJ2-3
d_call: -
v_call: TRBV10-3
clone_size: few

cdr3_aa: CASSYSWGRGQETQYF
cdr3_nt: TGTGCCAGCAGTTACTCGTGGGGGCGCGGTCAAGAGACCCAGTACTTC
j_call: TRBJ2-5
d_call: -
v_call: TRBV6-5
clone_size: -

cdr3_aa: CASSLRTGLGVNEQFF
cdr3_nt: TGTGCCAGCAGCCTCAGAACAGGATTGGGTGTCAATGAGCAGTTCTTC
j_call: TRBJ2-1
d_call: -
v_call: TRBV3-1/TRBV3-2
clone_size: -

cdr3_aa: CASSLVRGARSDTQYF
cdr3_nt: TGCGCCAGCAGCTTGGTGAGGGGGGCGCGTTCAGATACGCAGTATTTT
j_call: TRBJ2-3
d_call: -
v_call: TRBV5-1
clone_size: -

cdr3_aa: CATSGGDSPQETQYF
cdr3_nt: TGTGCCACCAGCGGAGGGGACAGCCCCCAAGAGACCCAGTACTTC
j_call: TRBJ2-5
d_call: -
v_call: TRBV24-1
clone_size: -

cdr3_aa: CASSKFPQGGYTF
cdr3_nt: TGTGCCAGCAGTAAATTCCCCCAAGGTGGCTACACCTTC
j_call: TRBJ1-2
d_call: -
v_call: TRBV12-3/TRBV12-4
clone_size: -

cdr3_aa: CASSQDWASASTDTQYF
cdr3_nt: TGTGCCAGCAGCCAAGATTGGGCTAGCGCTAGCACAGATACGCAGTATTTT
j_call: TRBJ2-3
d_call: -
v_call: TRBV14
clone_size: once

cdr3_aa: CASSLGKPLGTQYF
cdr3_nt: TGTGCCAGCAGCTTAGGGAAACCCCTCGGGACCCAGTACTTC
j_call: TRBJ2-5
d_call: -
v_call: TRBV11-2
clone_size: -

cdr3_aa: CASSETTGGNQPQHF
cdr3_nt: TGTGCCAGCAGTGAAACCACAGGGGGCAATCAGCCCCAGCATTTT
j_call: TRBJ1-5
d_call: TRBD1
v_call: TRBV2
clone_size: -

cdr3_aa: CASSPGGAGTEAFF
cdr3_nt: TGTGCCAGCAGTCCAGGGGGTGCAGGCACTGAAGCTTTCTTT
j_call: TRBJ1-1
d_call: TRBD1
v_call: TRBV6-5
clone_size: -

cdr3_aa: CASSKPQGASEKLFF
cdr3_nt: TGTGCCAGCAGCAAACCGCAGGGGGCCAGTGAAAAACTGTTTTTT
j_call: TRBJ1-4
d_call: -
v_call: TRBV21-1
clone_size: medium-sized

cdr3_aa: CASSSDGLSNQPQHF
cdr3_nt: TGTGCCAGCAGCTCGGACGGACTTAGCAATCAGCCCCAGCATTTT
j_call: TRBJ1-5
d_call: -
v_call: TRBV7-9
clone_size: few

cdr3_aa: CASSRTGLAGGSTDTQYF
cdr3_nt: TGCGCCAGCAGCCGAACGGGACTAGCGGGGGGGAGCACAGATACGCAGTATTTT
j_call: TRBJ2-3
d_call: TRBD2
v_call: TRBV4-3
clone_size: once

cdr3_aa: CASSIGDQPQHF
cdr3_nt: TGTGCCAGTAGTATCGGCGATCAGCCCCAGCATTTT
j_call: TRBJ1-5
d_call: -
v_call: TRBV19
clone_size: -

cdr3_aa: CASSSHGTSGYEQYF
cdr3_nt: TGTGCCAGCAGCTCCCACGGGACTAGCGGTTACGAGCAGTACTTC
j_call: TRBJ2-7
d_call: TRBD2
v_call: TRBV13
clone_size: few

cdr3_aa: CASSSIRKGNYEQYF
cdr3_nt: TGTGCCAGCAGTTCTATACGAAAGGGAAACTACGAGCAGTACTTC
j_call: TRBJ2-7
d_call: -
v_call: TRBV6-2/TRBV6-3
clone_size: -

cdr3_aa: CASSRQGASTGELFF
cdr3_nt: TGTGCCAGCAGTAGGCAGGGGGCGAGCACCGGGGAGCTGTTTTTT
j_call: TRBJ2-2
d_call: TRBD1
v_call: TRBV28
clone_size: -

cdr3_aa: CASSLAGATGEQYF
cdr3_nt: TGTGCCAGCAGCTTGGCCGGGGCGACCGGCGAGCAGTACTTC
j_call: TRBJ2-7
d_call: -
v_call: TRBV5-6
clone_size: -

cdr3_aa: CATSDLRTGGPYNEQFF
cdr3_nt: TGTGCCACCAGTGATTTGCGGACAGGGGGCCCCTACAATGAGCAGTTCTTC
j_call: TRBJ2-1
d_call: TRBD1
v_call: TRBV24-1
clone_size: -

cdr3_aa: CASSPNLRQGSYEQYF
cdr3_nt: TGTGCCAGCAGCCCCAACCTGAGACAGGGCTCCTACGAGCAGTACTTC
j_call: TRBJ2-7
d_call: TRBD1
v_call: TRBV5-4
clone_size: -

cdr3_aa: CASSTGQGAVRANVLTF
cdr3_nt: TGCGCCAGCAGCACCGGACAGGGGGCGGTTAGGGCCAACGTCCTGACTTTC
j_call: TRBJ2-6
d_call: TRBD1
v_call: TRBV5-1
clone_size: -

cdr3_aa: CASSQRAGRVAGELFF
cdr3_nt: TGCGCCAGCAGCCAAAGGGCCGGGAGGGTGGCCGGGGAGCTGTTTTTT
j_call: TRBJ2-2
d_call: TRBD2
v_call: TRBV4-3
clone_size: -

cdr3_aa: CASSYYQGGTNEKLFF
cdr3_nt: TGTGCCAGCAGTTATTACCAGGGGGGGACTAATGAAAAACTGTTTTTT
j_call: TRBJ1-4
d_call: TRBD1
v_call: TRBV28
clone_size: -

cdr3_aa: CASSMRRFPVTDTQYF
cdr3_nt: TGTGCCAGTAGTATGAGGCGGTTCCCCGTTACAGATACGCAGTATTTT
j_call: TRBJ2-3
d_call: -
v_call: TRBV19
clone_size: -

cdr3_aa: CASSQEERLTQTNEQFF
cdr3_nt: TGCGCCAGCAGCCAAGAAGAGCGCCTAACACAAACCAATGAGCAGTTCTTC
j_call: TRBJ2-1
d_call: -
v_call: TRBV4-3
clone_size: -